This paragraph reports one TCR beta chain. Its antigen is not known. These data originate in a study of T cell repertoires in cytomegalovirus infection. Across the whole study: Indications came from public TCR beta signatures; they pointed to CMV infection and to a matching HLA type.

Study findings and constraints: Predominance within the ex vivo response was attributable to HLA-C-restricted CMV-specific TCR beta clonotypes. Cumulated frequencies of public TCR beta families served to identify carriers of CMV plus the relevant HLA.

Germline-derived CDR1 and CDR2 are MNHEY and SVGEGT. The CDR3 covers 18 residues. Trimming shortened V by 4 bases and J by 0 bases, and 19 bases separated the two germline ends. Using its own MiXCR run on the reads, TCRdb lists one record per CDR3 protein. The data contain hundreds of thousands of distinct CDR3 sequences, 20% to 25% of them singletons. The V gene is TRBV6-2 or TRBV6-3, the J gene TRBJ1-5; D ambiguous. The sequence was obtained from a human donor in good health (CMV status not recorded). Some clones in this sample may be carry-over from other donors' samples. The sample was CD8+ T cells from PBMCs. CDR3 bases: TGTGCCAGCAGTTGGTTCCGGCAGGCGACCTATAGCAATCAGCCCCAGCATTTT. It specifies CASSWFRQATYSNQPQHF.